The 3 T cell receptor beta chains listed next were all sequenced from one sample in a study of blood T cell repertoires in COVID-19. The method was immunoSEQ multiplex PCR; TCRdb's version includes in-frame clones alone and lacks a portion of them. The sample shows 250,000 or so clones, around 93% of them seen only once. The sample consisted of PBMCs or T cells enriched from blood (not recorded which). The receptor set was obtained from a man in his forties or fifties who had been exposed to COVID-19.

The V gene is TRBV7-9, the J gene TRBJ2-2; weak D call: TRBD1 (5 bases). Trimming removed 5 bases from V and 3 bases from J, with 10 bases in between. CDR3 size: 14 residues. Germline assignment: CDR1 SEHNR and CDR2 FQNEAQ (reference sequence). The CDR3 region is CASSRQGDTGELFF. For the CDR3, the DNA is TGTGCCAGCAGCCGTCAGGGCGACACCGGGGAGCTGTTTTTT. Together with reference TRBV7-9 and TRBJ2-2, the CDR3 gives the full variable domain: DTGVSQNPRHKITKRGQNVTFRCDPISEHNRLYWYRQTLGQGPEFLTYFQNEAQLEKSRLLSDRFSAERPKGSFSTLEIQRTEQGDSAMYLCASSRQGDTGELFFGEGSRLTVL.

This clone showed up just once. DNA for the CDR3: TGTGCCAGCAGCCAACTTCAGGGGGGAACTGAAGCTTTCTTT. Residues: CASSQLQGGTEAFF. This chain links TRBV7-2 with TRBJ1-1, with 7 nucleotides matching TRBD1. Per the germline V gene, CDR1 is SGHTA and CDR2 is FQGNSA. This CDR3 spans 14 amino acids. V gave up 5 bases and J gave up 5 bases; unmatched junction bases: 8.

CDR3: CASSDPTDSDYGYTF. DNA of the CDR3: TGTGCCAGCAGCGACCCTACGGACAGCGACTATGGCTACACCTTC. The chain uses TRBV7-9 and TRBJ1-2, with D possibly being TRBD1 (6 bases). V shed 5 bases and J shed 3 bases, with 16 bases lying between them. Germline V gene sequence: CDR1 SEHNR, CDR2 FQNEAQ (reference sequence). This CDR3 has 15 residues.